One TCR beta chain is described in this entry. The sample is drawn from a study of blood T cells in healthy people across ages. A second about 7 to 12 cycle PCR used barcoded and J-beta primers. Each CDR3 protein gets one entry after TCRdb re-called the 5' RACE reads with MiXCR. Of 1.5 million to 2 million distinct CDR3 sequences listed, around 48% are singletons. Trimming left V 1 base short and J 8 bases short, with 10 bases between. This CDR3 spans 13 amino acids. The germline CDR1 and CDR2 sequences are SGHTS and YDEGEE. The sequencing input was blood. The sequence derives from a woman aged 40 to 50 in good health. The chain has TRBV5-8 and TRBJ2-1, with D possibly being TRBD1 (6 bases). The CDR3 coding sequence is TGTGCCAGCAGCTTGTCAGGGGTCCATGAGCAGTTCTTC. It encodes CASSLSGVHEQFF.